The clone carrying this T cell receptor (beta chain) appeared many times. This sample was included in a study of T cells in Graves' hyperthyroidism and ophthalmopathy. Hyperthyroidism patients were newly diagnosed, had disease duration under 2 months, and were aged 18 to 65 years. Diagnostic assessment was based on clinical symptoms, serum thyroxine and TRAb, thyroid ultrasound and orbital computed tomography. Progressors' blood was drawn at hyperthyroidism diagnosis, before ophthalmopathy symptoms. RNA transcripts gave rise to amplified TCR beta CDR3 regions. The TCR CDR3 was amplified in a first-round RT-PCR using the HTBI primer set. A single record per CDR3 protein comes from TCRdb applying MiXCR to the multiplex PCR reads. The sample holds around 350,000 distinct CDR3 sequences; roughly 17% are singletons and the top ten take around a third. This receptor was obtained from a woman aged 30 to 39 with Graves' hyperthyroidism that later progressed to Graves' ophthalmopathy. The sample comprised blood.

The DNA of the CDR3 is TGTGCCAGCAGACCGGACGGGCAAAGTAACGAGCAGTACTTC. This translates into CASRPDGQSNEQYF. This chain uses TRBV12-3 or TRBV12-4 with TRBJ2-7; D ambiguous. V lost 6 bases to trimming and J lost 5 bases, with 17 bases between them. CDR3 length: 14 residues.